The T cell receptor beta chain under discussion was sequenced for a study of metastatic and nonmetastatic thyroid tumors. Overall study: For malignant and benign thyroid patients, tumor or nodule tissue and blood were the sources whose repertoires were compared.

Original analysis: The study built a papillary thyroid cancer distant-metastasis classifier from CDR3 differences across clinicopathological groups. TCRdb re-clonotyped the PCR reads through MiXCR. TCRdb, not the original authors, processed these V and J calls. In the table there are about 40,000 clones, 11% of which are singletons. Every patient underwent thyroid surgery untreated. The clonotype was recovered from a female donor with papillary thyroid cancer or a benign thyroid nodule (not recorded which). Some clones in this sample may be carry-over from other donors' samples. The sample was blood.

CDR3 residues: CASSAGTAQGNTIYF. The CDR3 DNA reads TGTGCCAGCTCAGCGGGGACGGCCCAGGGAAACACCATATATTTT. The chain carries TRBV18 and TRBJ1-3; maybe TRBD1 (5 bases). The V end was cut by 5 bases, the J end by 4 bases, with 15 bases between. There are 15 residues in the CDR3. Germline loops: CDR1 KGHSH, CDR2 LQKENI.